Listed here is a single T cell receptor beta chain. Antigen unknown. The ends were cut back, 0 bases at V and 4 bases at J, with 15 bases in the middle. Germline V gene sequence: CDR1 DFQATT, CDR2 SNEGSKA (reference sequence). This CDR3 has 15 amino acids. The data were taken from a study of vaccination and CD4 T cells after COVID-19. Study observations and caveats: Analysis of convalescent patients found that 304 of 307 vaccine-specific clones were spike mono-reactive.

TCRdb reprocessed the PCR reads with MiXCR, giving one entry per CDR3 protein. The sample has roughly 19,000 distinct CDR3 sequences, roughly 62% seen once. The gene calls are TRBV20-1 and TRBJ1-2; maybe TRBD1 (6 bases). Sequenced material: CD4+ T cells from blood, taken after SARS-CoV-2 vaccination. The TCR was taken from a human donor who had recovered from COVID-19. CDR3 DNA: TGCAGTGCTAGAGATCGGACGGCAGGGGCCTATGGCTACACCTTC. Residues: CSARDRTAGAYGYTF.